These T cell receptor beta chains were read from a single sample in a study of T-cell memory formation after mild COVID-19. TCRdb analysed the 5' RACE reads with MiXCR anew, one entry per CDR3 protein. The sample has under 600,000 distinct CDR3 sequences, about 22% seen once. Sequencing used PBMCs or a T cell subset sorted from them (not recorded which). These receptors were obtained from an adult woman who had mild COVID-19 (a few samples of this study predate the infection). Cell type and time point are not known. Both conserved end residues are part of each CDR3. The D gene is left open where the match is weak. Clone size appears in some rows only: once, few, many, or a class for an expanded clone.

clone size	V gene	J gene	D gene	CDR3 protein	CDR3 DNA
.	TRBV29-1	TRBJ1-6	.	CSVHVGGDNSPLHF	TGCAGCGTCCACGTCGGTGGTGATAATTCACCCCTCCACTTT
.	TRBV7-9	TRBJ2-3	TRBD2	CASSPYSTSGEDTQYF	TGTGCCAGCAGCCCCTATTCGACTAGCGGGGAGGATACGCAGTATTTT
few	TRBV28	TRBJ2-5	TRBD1	CASRSPGQMETQYF	TGTGCCAGCAGATCACCGGGACAGATGGAGACCCAGTACTTC
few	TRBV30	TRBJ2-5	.	CAWTGEFETQYF	TGTGCCTGGACAGGGGAGTTTGAGACCCAGTACTTC
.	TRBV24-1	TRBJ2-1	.	CATSAGTTNEQFF	TGTGCCACCAGTGCCGGGACCACCAATGAGCAGTTCTTC
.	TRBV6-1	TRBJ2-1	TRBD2	CASRGLAGLRDEQFF	TGTGCCAGCAGGGGACTAGCGGGGCTCCGGGATGAGCAGTTCTTC
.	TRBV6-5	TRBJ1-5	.	CASSYGGSRNQPQHF	TGTGCCAGCAGTTACGGAGGGAGCCGCAATCAGCCCCAGCATTTT
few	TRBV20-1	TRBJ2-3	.	CSSPEGGPDTQYF	TGCAGCTCCCCCGAGGGGGGGCCAGATACGCAGTATTTT
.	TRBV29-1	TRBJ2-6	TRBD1	CSVGTGARGANVLTF	TGCAGCGTTGGGACAGGAGCGCGTGGGGCCAACGTCCTGACTTTC
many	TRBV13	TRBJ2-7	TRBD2	CASSLRARGNSYEQYF	TGTGCCAGCAGCTTACGCGCGCGGGGGAACTCCTACGAGCAGTACTTC
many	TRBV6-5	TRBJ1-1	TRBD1	CASIRQGANEAFF	TGTGCCAGCATTAGACAGGGGGCGAATGAAGCTTTCTTT
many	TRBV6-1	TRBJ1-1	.	CASSEHPWEAFF	TGTGCCAGCAGTGAACACCCTTGGGAAGCTTTCTTT
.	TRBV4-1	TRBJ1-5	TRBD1	CASSQEQGDLYQPQHF	TGCGCCAGCAGCCAAGAACAGGGGGACCTCTATCAGCCCCAGCATTTT
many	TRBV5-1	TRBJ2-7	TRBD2	CASSYTSGGPWEQYF	TGCGCCAGCAGCTACACTAGCGGGGGGCCCTGGGAGCAGTACTTC
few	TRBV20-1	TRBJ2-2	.	CSARIAEGGTGELFF	TGCAGTGCTAGAATAGCGGAGGGGGGGACCGGGGAGCTGTTTTTT
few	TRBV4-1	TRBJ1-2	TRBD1	CASSLRTGNYGYTF	TGCGCCAGCAGCCTTCGGACAGGGAATTATGGCTACACCTTC
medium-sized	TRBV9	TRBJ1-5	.	CASSVPLPYSNQPQHF	TGTGCCAGCAGCGTACCCCTCCCTTATAGCAATCAGCCCCAGCATTTT
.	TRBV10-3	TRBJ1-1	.	CAISESRGRDTEAFF	TGTGCCATCAGTGAGTCGAGGGGGAGGGACACTGAAGCTTTCTTT
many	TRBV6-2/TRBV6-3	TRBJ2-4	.	CASSYGRGRSNIQYF	TGTGCCAGCAGTTATGGGCGGGGCCGGTCAAACATTCAGTACTTC
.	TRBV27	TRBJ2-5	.	CASTPGLGGQETQYF	TGTGCCAGCACCCCGGGGCTGGGAGGCCAAGAGACCCAGTACTTC
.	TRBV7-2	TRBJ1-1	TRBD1	CASSLRDRGVSLRGTEAFF	TGTGCCAGCAGCTTACGGGACAGGGGGGTCTCGCTTCGGGGCACTGAAGCTTTCTTT
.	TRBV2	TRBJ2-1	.	CASSLAGPPQFF	TGTGCCAGCAGTTTGGCGGGACCACCACAGTTCTTC
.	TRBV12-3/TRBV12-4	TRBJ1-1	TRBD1	CASSLRVGQGSTEAFF	TGTGCCAGCAGTTTAAGGGTGGGACAGGGATCGACTGAAGCTTTCTTT
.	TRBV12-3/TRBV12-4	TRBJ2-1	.	CASSPLTGYNEQFF	TGTGCCAGCAGCCCTCTCACGGGATACAATGAGCAGTTCTTC
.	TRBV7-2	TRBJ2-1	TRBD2	CASSPPPGLAGDEQFF	TGTGCCAGCAGCCCCCCACCGGGACTAGCGGGAGATGAGCAGTTCTTC
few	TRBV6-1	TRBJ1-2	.	CASSEALTGYGYTF	TGTGCCAGCAGTGAAGCGCTAACTGGCTATGGCTACACCTTC
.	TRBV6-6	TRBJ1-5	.	CASSLGPANQPQHF	TGTGCCAGCAGTTTAGGGCCAGCGAATCAGCCCCAGCATTTT
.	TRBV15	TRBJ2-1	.	CATSRDGRDNEQFF	TGTGCCACCAGCAGAGATGGCCGGGACAATGAGCAGTTCTTC
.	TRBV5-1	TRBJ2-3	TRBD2	CASSLGTSGGTAGGDTQYF	TGCGCCAGCAGCTTGGGGACTAGCGGGGGGACAGCCGGCGGAGATACGCAGTATTTT
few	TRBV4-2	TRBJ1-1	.	CASSQVRDTEAFF	TGTGCCAGCAGCCAAGTAAGGGACACTGAAGCTTTCTTT
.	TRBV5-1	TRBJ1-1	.	CASSPDPGTVNTEAFF	TGCGCCAGCAGCCCGGACCCCGGGACGGTGAACACTGAAGCTTTCTTT
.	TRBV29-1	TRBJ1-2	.	CSVEESMSMWGYTF	TGCAGCGTTGAAGAATCTATGTCGATGTGGGGCTACACCTTC
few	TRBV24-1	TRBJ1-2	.	CATSDRGYGYTF	TGTGCCACCAGTGATAGGGGGTATGGCTACACCTTC
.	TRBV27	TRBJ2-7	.	CASSSRVGSYEQYF	TGTGCCAGCAGTTCCAGGGTGGGGTCCTACGAGCAGTACTTC